The 27 T cell receptor beta chains below come from one sample, sequenced in a study of T cell clonotyping in hematopoietic cell transplantation. Method: immunoSEQ multiplex PCR; TCRdb's copy keeps in-frame clones and lacks some. The sample records around 17,000 clones, approximately 81% being singletons. The starting material was PBMCs, obtained 100 days after allogeneic stem cell transplant. The receptors here all came from a male patient aged 60-70 years who had an allogeneic stem cell transplant from a related donor, so the T cells may come from the graft donor. Some clones in this sample may be carry-over from other donors' samples.

V and J are TRBV28 and TRBJ1-2; no reliable D call. V was clipped by 5 bases and J by 5 bases, with 6 bases between them. Per the germline V gene, CDR1 is MDHEN and CDR2 is SYDVKM. The CDR3 extends over 11 amino acids. The CDR3 reads CASSAYYGYTF. In nucleotides, the CDR3 is TGTGCCAGCAGTGCCTATTATGGCTACACCTTC.

The CDR3 nucleotides read TGCAGCGTTGACCTAACCAGCGCCACTGAAGCTTTCTTT. As protein: CSVDLTSATEAFF. The chain joins TRBV29-1 to TRBJ1-1, with unresolved D. Germline V gives CDR1 SQVTM, CDR2 ANQGSEA. V gave up 3 bases and J gave up 4 bases, with 12 bases separating them. The CDR3 loop spans 13 amino acids.

V and J are TRBV6-4 and TRBJ2-1, with 10 bases aligning to TRBD2. The V gene's germline CDR1 is MRHNA and CDR2 SNTAGT. V gave up 3 bases and J gave up 5 bases; unmatched junction bases: 4. This CDR3 comprises 15 residues. The CDR3 loop reads CASSESGGAHNEQFF. DNA of the CDR3: TGTGCCAGCAGTGAGAGCGGGGGGGCCCACAATGAGCAGTTCTTC.

The chain uses TRBV19 and TRBJ2-7, with 8 nucleotides matching TRBD1. Per the germline V gene, CDR1 is LNHDA and CDR2 is SQIVND (reference sequence). The CDR3 is 15 amino acids. The V and J ends lost 6 bases and 2 bases, in that order; junction bases with no gene match: 9. The CDR3, as DNA: TGTGCCAGTAGCAAGGACAGGGCAAGCACCTACGAGCAGTACTTC. Amino acid sequence: CASSKDRASTYEQYF.

The CDR3 sequence: CASSSALEAFF. For the CDR3, the DNA is TGTGCCAGCAGCTCGGCCCTTGAAGCTTTCTTT. The chain has TRBV7-9 and TRBJ1-1; D remains unclear. Trimming stripped 4 bases from V and 7 bases from J, with 7 bases between. The germline CDR1 and CDR2 sequences are SEHNR and FQNEAQ (reference sequence). The CDR3 sequence is 11 residues long.

The chain couples TRBV7-2 to TRBJ1-5; unclear D gene. Germline V lookup: CDR1 SGHTA, CDR2 FQGNSA. Deletions cut 4 bases from V and 5 bases from J, with 15 bases between. The CDR3 totals 15 residues. Written as DNA, the CDR3 is TGTGCCAGCAGCTCCGACGGGAGGTATGATCAGCCCCAGCATTTT. Translation: CASSSDGRYDQPQHF.

This CDR3 is CASSQSGGNSPLHF. As DNA, the CDR3 is TGTGCCAGCAGCCAATCTGGGGGTAATTCACCCCTCCACTTT. The chain recombines TRBV4-2 with TRBJ1-6; D is possibly TRBD1 (5 bases). The V and J ends lost 2 bases and 6 bases respectively, with 8 bases between them. Germline V gene lookup returns CDR1 LGHNA and CDR2 YNFKEQ. The CDR3 has 14 residues.

The table lists this clone with a few counts. This chain connects TRBV5-6 to TRBJ1-6; possibly TRBD1 for D (5 bases). CDR1 and CDR2 from the germline V gene are SGHDT and YYEEEE. The V end was cut by 1 base, the J end by 6 bases, with 11 bases between. The CDR3 totals 15 residues. The CDR3 nucleotides read TGTGCCAGCAGCTTGTCTGGTAGGGGTAATTCACCCCTCCACTTT. The encoded protein is CASSLSGRGNSPLHF.

The table lists this clone with a few counts. This chain connects TRBV6-5 to TRBJ2-7, with TRBD2 identical over 7 bases. Germline-derived CDR1 and CDR2 are MNHEY and SVGAGI. The CDR3 loop spans 14 amino acids. The V segment lost 2 bases and the J segment 4 bases; nucleotides outside the gene matches: 5. The CDR3 nucleotides read TGTGCCAGCAGTTACAAGGGAGGGGAGTACGAGCAGTACTTC. It translates to CASSYKGGEYEQYF.

The rearrangement uses TRBV14 and TRBJ2-5; D is ambiguous. The DNA end is more similar to TRBJ2-7, so the J call may be wrong. Germline lookup yields CDR1 SGHDN and CDR2 FVKESK. This CDR3 is 15 amino acids long. CDR3 sequence reads: CASSQAPLSYYEQYF. Here the CDR3 DNA reads TGTGCCAGCAGCCAAGCCCCTCTATCGTACTACGAGCAGTACTTC.

This chain connects TRBV9 to TRBJ1-1; TRBD1 might be the D (5 bases). In germline, CDR1 is SGDLS, CDR2 YYNGEE. CDR3 length equals 13 residues. Trimming shortened V by 3 bases and J by 4 bases, and 10 bases separated the two germline ends. The DNA of the CDR3 is TGTGCCAGCAGCGGGGGGTACAGCACTGAAGCTTTCTTT. Translation: CASSGGYSTEAFF.

CDR3 sequence reads: CASSIPGFGNTEAFF. In DNA, the CDR3 is TGTGCCAGTAGTATTCCGGGTTTTGGGAACACTGAAGCTTTCTTT. The V call is TRBV19, the J call TRBJ1-1; no definite D call. The CDR3 runs 15 residues. Per the germline V gene, CDR1 is LNHDA and CDR2 is SQIVND (reference sequence). Trimming left V 3 bases short and J 1 base short, with 12 bases between.

The chain links TRBV7-9 to TRBJ2-7; maybe TRBD2 (5 bases). Trimming cost V 5 bases and J 2 bases, with 13 bases left between them. The CDR3 is made up of 14 amino acids. Germline CDR1 and CDR2: SEHNR and FQNEAQ (reference sequence). Here the CDR3 reads CASSLGLAAYEQYF. As DNA, the CDR3 is TGTGCCAGCAGCCTTGGGCTAGCAGCCTACGAGCAGTACTTC.

This clone was observed a single time. V is TRBV9 and J is TRBJ2-3; tentatively, D is TRBD1 (6 bases). The V gene lost 3 bases and the J gene lost 5 bases, with 10 bases spanning the gap. The V gene's germline CDR1 is SGDLS and CDR2 YYNGEE. This CDR3 is 13 amino acids long. CDR3 loop: CASSAGVEDTQYF. The CDR3 DNA reads as TGTGCCAGCAGCGCAGGGGTTGAAGATACGCAGTATTTT. Full variable domain (missing parts from reference TRBV9 and TRBJ2-3): DSGVTQTPKHLITATGQRVTLRCSPRSGDLSVYWYQQSLDQGLQFLIQYYNGEERAKGNILERFSAQQFPDLHSELNLSSLELGDSALYFCASSAGVEDTQYFGPGTRLTVL.

In this sample, this clone turned up a few times. V and J are TRBV5-6 and TRBJ1-3, with D perhaps matching TRBD1 (6 bases). Trimming pared 4 bases from V and 0 bases from J, leaving 8 bases between. The CDR3 has 14 residues. Germline V lookup: CDR1 SGHDT, CDR2 YYEEEE. The CDR3 coding sequence is TGTGCCAGCAGCCCAGGGGTCTCTGGAAACACCATATATTTT. This gives the protein CASSPGVSGNTIYF.

J is TRBJ1-1 and V is TRBV19, with 7 bases lining up with TRBD1. The V gene's germline CDR1 is LNHDA and CDR2 SQIVND (reference sequence). Losses at the gene ends were 5 bases for V and 10 bases for J; bases not matched to a gene: 7. CDR3 length: 12 amino acids. In nucleotides, the CDR3 is TGTGCCAGTAGTCCGAGGGACAGCCGAGCTTTCTTT. As protein: CASSPRDSRAFF. The full variable domain, with the rest looked up from reference TRBV19 and TRBJ1-1, is DGGITQSPKYLFRKEGQNVTLSCEQNLNHDAMYWYRQDPGQGLRLIYYSQIVNDFQKGDIAEGYSVSREKKESFPLTVTSAQKNPTAFYLCASSPRDSRAFFGQGTRLTVV.

The chain is built from TRBV29-1 and TRBJ1-4; tentatively, D is TRBD1 (5 bases). Germline CDR1 and CDR2: SQVTM and ANQGSEA. V was shortened by 4 bases and J by 4 bases, with 10 bases between the two germline ends. CDR3 length equals 13 residues. The CDR3, as DNA: TGCAGCGTTGGGGGGTCCCATAATGAAAAACTGTTTTTT. It encodes CSVGGSHNEKLFF.

This chain uses TRBV27 with TRBJ2-1; D possibly corresponds to TRBD1 (6 bases). CDR1 and CDR2 (germline): MNHEY, SMNVEV (reference sequence). V was trimmed by 3 bases and J by 6 bases, leaving 15 bases between them. CDR3 size: 15 residues. CDR3 sequence reads: CASSFPNRVPNEQFF. The CDR3 bases are TGTGCCAGCAGTTTCCCGAACAGGGTGCCCAATGAGCAGTTCTTC.

The V gene is TRBV5-1, the J gene TRBJ2-5; 13 nucleotides align to TRBD2. J gave up 0 bases and V 2 bases, and 1 base lay outside the gene matches. The CDR3 consists of 16 residues. Germline CDR1 reads SGHRS; CDR2 reads YFSETQ. The CDR3 nucleotides are TGCGCCAGCAGCTTTGGGACTAGCGGGAACCAAGAGACCCAGTACTTC. Its translation is CASSFGTSGNQETQYF.

In this sample, this clone turned up a few times. CDR3 DNA sequence: TGTGCCAGCAGTGATTTCTGGGGGGCTGTCTACGAGCAGTACTTC. Its translation is CASSDFWGAVYEQYF. V is TRBV6-1 and J is TRBJ2-7, with D tentatively TRBD1 or TRBD2 (6 bases each). The CDR3 contains 15 residues. CDR1 and CDR2 from the germline V gene are MNHNS and SASEGT. Trimming stripped 3 bases from V and 3 bases from J, with 15 bases between.

This clone came up once. V and J are TRBV5-1 and TRBJ1-1, with TRBD1 matching 8 bases. After removal of 0 bases from V and 4 bases from J, the junction contained 5 bases not matched to a gene. Germline CDR1 and CDR2: SGHRS and YFSETQ. CDR3 length: 15 amino acids. In DNA form, the CDR3 reads TGCGCCAGCAGCTTGGCAGGGGGCGTGATCACTGAAGCTTTCTTT. Translation gives CASSLAGGVITEAFF.

This sequence joins TRBV7-2 and TRBJ1-1; perhaps TRBD1 as D (6 bases). Germline V gene lookup returns CDR1 SGHTA and CDR2 FQGNSA. CDR3 size: 15 residues. V shed 4 bases and J shed 4 bases, with 16 bases lying between them. Here the CDR3 DNA reads TGTGCCAGCAGCTCGCCTCGGCAGGGGCGCACTGAAGCTTTCTTT. Protein: CASSSPRQGRTEAFF.

This clone has only one observation. The rearrangement uses TRBV27 and TRBJ2-5; 8 nucleotides agree with TRBD1. The V gene's germline CDR1 is MNHEY and CDR2 SMNVEV (reference sequence). CDR3 size: 14 residues. V dropped 6 bases and J dropped 4; count of bases not matched to a gene: 7. The CDR3 DNA reads TGTGCCAGCAGAAATACAGGGGGTGGAGAGACCCAGTACTTC. The encoded protein is CASRNTGGGETQYF.

This clone has just a few counts. The chain recombines TRBV10-3 with TRBJ1-5; D is unclear. Germline CDR1 ENHRY, CDR2 SYGVKD. The V end lost 0 bases, the J end lost 11 bases, and 11 bases lay between the germline ends. The length of the CDR3 is 13 residues. CDR3 sequence (DNA): TGTGCCATCAGTGAGTCCCCTATAGGGACCCAGCATTTT. Encoded protein: CAISESPIGTQHF.

This rearrangement joins TRBV2 to TRBJ1-2, with TRBD1 matching 7 bases. The CDR3 has 12 residues. With V trimmed by 6 bases and J by 5 bases, 3 bases remained unmatched. Germline V gene lookup returns CDR1 SNHLY and CDR2 FYNNEI. The CDR3 loop is CASSVQGYGYTF. DNA of the CDR3: TGTGCCAGCAGCGTACAGGGGTATGGCTACACCTTC.

In DNA form, the CDR3 reads TGTGCCAGCAGCCAAGAACCCCCCGGGGAGCTGTTTTTT. Its protein is CASSQEPPGELFF. The J gene is TRBJ2-2, the V gene TRBV4-2; no definite D call. CDR3 length: 13 residues. Germline V gives CDR1 LGHNA, CDR2 YNFKEQ. V lost 0 bases to trimming and J lost 6 bases, with 5 bases between them.

The DNA for the CDR3 is TGTGCCAGCAGCCAAAACAGGGGAGGGGGTGAAAAACTGTTTTTT. Amino acids: CASSQNRGGGEKLFF. The chain couples TRBV4-2 to TRBJ1-4; TRBD1 matches 7 bases. This CDR3 contains 15 residues. Trimming took 2 bases from V and 7 from J; bases not matched to a gene: 7. Per germline, CDR1 LGHNA and CDR2 YNFKEQ.